The clone carrying this T cell receptor beta chain came up a few times. V lost 3 bases to trimming and J lost 5 bases, with 13 bases between them. Germline V gene lookup returns CDR1 SEHNR and CDR2 FQNEAQ (reference sequence). The CDR3 sequence is 14 residues long. This sample was included in a study of blood T cell repertoires in COVID-19. Study overall: T cells, B-cell-depleted T cells, or PBMCs provided the cDNA or gDNA that served as material.

In the original analysis: Reference gene primer amplification yielded estimated nucleated cell counts. The method was immunoSEQ multiplex PCR; TCRdb's version includes in-frame clones alone and lacks a portion of them. D and trimming come from the DNA, and the V and J calls and clone size come from that table. The table records about 180,000 clones, approximately 89% of them present only once. This clonotype was sampled from a woman in her 30s with acute or convalescent COVID-19. The genes are TRBV7-9 and TRBJ2-5; perhaps TRBD1 as D (6 bases). What was sequenced was peripheral blood. CDR3 DNA: TGTGCCAGCAGCTTGGGGACATCCGAGGAGACCCAGTACTTC. Encoded protein: CASSLGTSEETQYF.